This TCR beta chain was obtained from a study of OX40 agonist ivuxolimab in advanced cancers. Overall study: Ivuxolimab, which is an agonistic anti-OX40 (CD134) antibody, was administered to the patients. Cancers in dose escalation were hepatocellular, melanoma, renal cell and head and neck. General study findings and limits: The study observed clonal expansion of CD4+ and CD8+ blood T cells by week 6 at 0.1 to 3.0 mg/kg. It was not determined which antigens were specifically recognized by the peripheral T cells that had undergone clonal expansion.

This CDR3 contains 15 residues. Trimming cost V 0 bases and J 5 bases, with 16 bases left between them. Germline CDR1 is GTSNPN and CDR2 is SVGIG (reference sequence). A word on this clone: The antigen is not known.

The protocol was immunoSEQ multiplex PCR, while the TCRdb copy is restricted to in-frame clones and leaves out a portion. The repertoire includes approximately 91,000 clones, about 89% of them detected once, and 4.5% to 5.5% sits in the top ten. The sample consisted of CD4+ or CD8+ T cells sorted from blood, taken in a trial of the OX40 agonist ivuxolimab. The clonotype comes from an adult with an advanced solid tumor such as melanoma, head and neck, liver or kidney cancer. The rearrangement links TRBV30 to TRBJ2-5; D is uncertain. The CDR3 here is CAWSVGLDSRETQYF. Written as DNA, the CDR3 is TGTGCCTGGAGTGTAGGTCTGGATTCTCGGGAGACCCAGTACTTC.